The 28 T cell receptor beta chains below come from one sample, sequenced in a study of shared clonotypes between healthy human individuals. Data came from immunoSEQ multiplex PCR; TCRdb stores just in-frame clones and leaves some out. The sample contains roughly 1,500,000 clones, just under 99% of which appear only once. The specimen was naive CD4+ T cells sorted from blood. Subset in this sample: CD45RA+ positively selected. The origin of the receptors is a man aged 25 to 40 in good health.

On this clone itself: Other DNA sequences from this sample encode an identical CDR3 as well. The rearrangement joins TRBV18 to TRBJ2-3, with D unclear. The CDR3 spans 12 residues. Germline V CDR1 and CDR2: KGHSH, LQKENI. V gave up 6 bases and J gave up 1 base, with 5 bases separating them. The CDR3: CASSPGTDTQYF. DNA for the CDR3: TGTGCCAGCTCTCCAGGCACAGATACGCAGTATTTT.

This clone was seen only once. The rearrangement uses TRBV29-1 and TRBJ2-1, with D perhaps matching TRBD2 (5 bases). Germline V gives CDR1 SQVTM, CDR2 ANQGSEA. Trimming stripped 7 bases from V and 2 bases from J, with 15 bases between. The CDR3 consists of 14 residues. The CDR3 loop reads CSGVVWGAYNEQFF. CDR3 DNA sequence: TGCAGCGGGGTGGTGTGGGGAGCCTACAATGAGCAGTTCTTC.

This chain connects TRBV5-4 to TRBJ2-3; TRBD2 aligns across 12 bases. Germline CDR1 SGHNT, CDR2 YYREEE (reference sequence). The V segment lost 5 bases and the J segment 7 bases; nucleotides outside the gene matches: 5. There are 14 residues in the CDR3. The CDR3 DNA is TGTGCCAGCAGGACTAGCGGGAGAGTAAATACGCAGTATTTT. Translated, it gives CASRTSGRVNTQYF.

J is TRBJ2-7 and V is TRBV28; no clear D gene. CDR3 size: 13 residues. The germline CDR1 and CDR2 sequences are MDHEN and SYDVKM. With 10 bases removed from V and 6 bases from J, the gap between germline ends came to 19 bases. CDR3 in DNA: TGTGCCACCCGAGACTTCGACACCGGCGAGCAGTACTTC. This encodes CATRDFDTGEQYF. The whole variable domain, remainder taken from reference TRBV28 and TRBJ2-7, is DVKVTQSSRYLVKRTGEKVFLECVQDMDHENMFWYRQDPGLGLRLIYFSYDVKMKEKGDIPEGYSVSREKKERFSLILESASTNQTSMYLCATRDFDTGEQYFGPGTRLTVT.

V gene TRBV7-9 combines with J gene TRBJ2-2, with D tentatively TRBD2 (6 bases). The germline V gene encodes CDR1 SEHNR and CDR2 FQNEAQ (reference sequence). Between the trimmed V and J ends, which lost 0 bases and 5 bases, there was a span of 22 bases. The CDR3 totals 19 residues. CDR3 loop: CASSLAFGLRPPGTGELFF. DNA for the CDR3: TGTGCCAGCAGCTTAGCGTTTGGACTAAGGCCCCCCGGGACCGGGGAGCTGTTTTTT.

This rearrangement joins TRBV15 to TRBJ1-2, with D possibly being TRBD1 (5 bases). CDR1 and CDR2 (germline): LNHNV, YYDKDF (reference sequence). The CDR3 contains 14 residues. The V gene lost 2 bases and the J gene lost 4 bases, with 11 bases spanning the gap. The CDR3 sequence: CATSRQGTSYGYTF. In DNA form, the CDR3 reads TGTGCCACCAGCAGACAAGGGACGTCCTATGGCTACACCTTC.

This chain uses TRBV28 with TRBJ1-1; TRBD1 matches at 9 bases. The CDR3 has 13 amino acids. CDR1 MDHEN and CDR2 SYDVKM come from the germline V gene. V was clipped by 6 bases and J by 4 bases; unmatched bases: 3. Written as DNA, the CDR3 is TGTGCCAGCAGACAGGGGGCCGTCACTGAAGCTTTCTTT. Residues: CASRQGAVTEAFF.

This sequence joins TRBV18 and TRBJ1-3; D unresolved. The CDR3 has 16 amino acids. Germline V gives CDR1 KGHSH, CDR2 LQKENI. Deletions cut 1 base from V and 2 bases from J, with 12 bases between. The CDR3 sequence: CASSPLGQAPGNTIYF. CDR3 coding DNA: TGTGCCAGCTCACCACTAGGCCAGGCCCCTGGAAACACCATATATTTT.

CDR3: CASSYERSEQFF. CDR3 bases: TGTGCCAGCAGTTATGAGCGGAGTGAGCAGTTCTTC. This sequence joins TRBV2 and TRBJ2-1; D is perhaps TRBD2 (5 bases). Trimming stripped 5 bases from V and 9 bases from J, with 11 bases between. Germline V lookup: CDR1 SNHLY, CDR2 FYNNEI. The CDR3 consists of 12 residues.

The chain combines TRBV5-1 with TRBJ2-7, with D perhaps matching TRBD2 (6 bases). Germline loops: CDR1 SGHRS, CDR2 YFSETQ. V was clipped by 0 bases and J by 2 bases, with 12 bases between them. CDR3 length equals 15 residues. The CDR3: CASSLEVGSTYEQYF. The CDR3 DNA reads as TGCGCCAGCAGCTTGGAAGTCGGGAGTACCTACGAGCAGTACTTC.

The V and J genes are TRBV5-4 and TRBJ2-4; TRBD1 might be the D (5 bases). The V end lost 4 bases, the J end lost 1 base, and 12 bases lay between the germline ends. Germline values: CDR1 SGHNT, CDR2 YYREEE (reference sequence). The CDR3 length is 15 residues. CDR3 in amino acids: CASSLQTEAKNIQYF. The CDR3 bases are TGTGCCAGCAGCCTACAGACAGAGGCCAAAAACATTCAGTACTTC. Full variable domain (missing parts from reference TRBV5-4 and TRBJ2-4): ETGVTQSPTHLIKTRGQQVTLRCSSQSGHNTVSWYQQALGQGPQFIFQYYREEENGRGNFPPRFSGLQFPNYSSELNVNALELDDSALYLCASSLQTEAKNIQYFGAGTRLSVL.

J is TRBJ2-2 and V is TRBV11-2, with a weak D call TRBD2 (6 bases). Germline loops: CDR1 SGHAT, CDR2 FQNNGV. The CDR3 runs 18 residues. V gave up 0 bases and J gave up 0 bases, with 14 bases separating them. CDR3 region: CASSLEAFRTTNTGELFF. The CDR3 nucleotides read TGTGCCAGCAGCTTAGAAGCTTTTAGGACTACGAACACCGGGGAGCTGTTTTTT.

A single count supports this clone. The CDR3, as DNA: TGTGCCAGTAGTATGACTAAAGAGCAGTTCTTC. Translated: CASSMTKEQFF. The chain couples TRBV19 to TRBJ2-1; maybe TRBD2 (5 bases). Germline loops: CDR1 LNHDA, CDR2 SQIVND (reference sequence). Trimming cost V 3 bases and J 10 bases, with 7 bases left between them. The CDR3 spans 11 residues.

V gene TRBV2 combines with J gene TRBJ2-3; no reliable D call. Germline V gene lookup returns CDR1 SNHLY and CDR2 FYNNEI. V lost 2 bases and J 5 bases, leaving 11 bases between the germline ends. The CDR3 length is 14 residues. The CDR3 spells CASSESQIGDTQYF. As DNA, the CDR3 is TGTGCCAGCAGTGAATCCCAGATTGGAGATACGCAGTATTTT.

The chain carries TRBV5-1 and TRBJ2-7; tentative D call: TRBD2 (5 bases). Germline values: CDR1 SGHRS, CDR2 YFSETQ. The CDR3 runs to 15 residues. Trimming took 2 bases from V and 4 from J, leaving 16 bases between them. The CDR3 protein is CASSLEGSPGYEQYF. CDR3 DNA sequence: TGCGCCAGCAGCTTAGAGGGCTCGCCCGGATACGAGCAGTACTTC.

Notes on this clone: At the DNA level, this CDR3 is encoded by other sequences in the same sample as well. This chain joins TRBV5-4 and TRBJ2-7; weak D call: TRBD2 (5 bases). This CDR3 has 12 residues. CDR1 and CDR2 (germline): SGHNT, YYREEE (reference sequence). V was trimmed by 5 bases and J by 0 bases, leaving 6 bases between them. CDR3 region: CASRGDSYEQYF. Here the CDR3 DNA reads TGTGCCAGCAGGGGAGACTCCTACGAGCAGTACTTC.

This rearrangement joins TRBV18 to TRBJ2-5; D might be TRBD1 (6 bases). Trimming removed 6 bases at V and 5 bases at J, with 19 bases between. The CDR3 length is 15 residues. Germline-derived CDR1 and CDR2 are KGHSH and LQKENI. The CDR3 coding sequence is TGTGCCAGCTCCGTAAACAGGGACCGGGGCGAGACCCAGTACTTC. Residues: CASSVNRDRGETQYF.

J is TRBJ2-7 and V is TRBV5-1; no clear D gene. The V gene's germline CDR1 is SGHRS and CDR2 YFSETQ. The CDR3 length is 14 residues. The germline V and J ends were trimmed by 3 bases and 5 bases, with 15 bases remaining between them. The CDR3 nucleotides read TGCGCCAGCAGCTGGGTTCTAAGCCAGGACGAGCAGTACTTC. This encodes CASSWVLSQDEQYF.

V usage is TRBV9 and J usage is TRBJ2-3, with 10 nucleotides matching TRBD1. CDR3 length equals 22 residues. Germline lookup yields CDR1 SGDLS and CDR2 YYNGEE. The J segment lost 5 bases and the V segment lost 4 bases, leaving 28 bases of the junction unmatched. The CDR3 nucleotides read TGTGCCAGCAGCCCAGGGGGACAGGGGATTGAAGTAGTACGGCTTACGAGAGATACGCAGTATTTT. Translating gives CASSPGGQGIEVVRLTRDTQYF. Full variable domain (remainder filled in from reference TRBV9 and TRBJ2-3): DSGVTQTPKHLITATGQRVTLRCSPRSGDLSVYWYQQSLDQGLQFLIQYYNGEERAKGNILERFSAQQFPDLHSELNLSSLELGDSALYFCASSPGGQGIEVVRLTRDTQYFGPGTRLTVL.

The sample holds one count of this clone. CDR3 in amino acids: CASSYRDRSHEQFF. Here the CDR3 DNA reads TGTGCCAGCAGTTACAGGGACAGGAGTCATGAGCAGTTCTTC. This sequence joins TRBV6-5 and TRBJ2-1, with 8 bases aligning to TRBD1. The V and J ends lost 2 bases and 8 bases, in that order; junction bases with no gene match: 5. The germline CDR1 and CDR2 sequences are MNHEY and SVGAGI. The CDR3 runs 14 residues.

This clone was seen only a few times. In the same sample, other DNA sequences code for this CDR3. J is TRBJ2-1 and V is TRBV9; D unresolved. This CDR3 has 14 amino acids. Trimming shortened V by 0 bases and J by 0 bases, and 4 bases separated the two germline ends. In germline, CDR1 is SGDLS, CDR2 YYNGEE. This CDR3 reads CASSVGSSYNEQFF. Written as DNA, the CDR3 is TGTGCCAGCAGCGTAGGGAGCTCCTACAATGAGCAGTTCTTC.

CDR3 nucleotide sequence: TGTGCCAGCAGAGTCCACCCTAGAACCGGGGAGCTGTTTTTT. Translation gives CASRVHPRTGELFF. The J gene is TRBJ2-2, the V gene TRBV2; D gene ambiguous. Trimming stripped 6 bases from V and 5 bases from J, with 13 bases between. The CDR3 runs 14 residues. Germline assignment: CDR1 SNHLY and CDR2 FYNNEI.

The gene calls are TRBV6-1 and TRBJ2-3, with D unclear. This CDR3 comprises 14 residues. Germline CDR1 reads MNHNS; CDR2 reads SASEGT. Trimming took off 6 bases at V and 0 bases at J, with 10 bases between the two ends. The CDR3 loop is CASRARPSTDTQYF. CDR3 coding DNA: TGTGCCAGCAGGGCACGGCCGAGCACAGATACGCAGTATTTT.

The V gene is TRBV19, the J gene TRBJ1-4; TRBD1 aligns across 10 bases. The germline gives CDR1 LNHDA, CDR2 SQIVND (reference sequence). After removal of 6 bases from V and 7 bases from J, the junction contained 5 bases not matched to a gene. The CDR3 extends over 14 amino acids. CDR3 residues: CASRRQGAREKLFF. The CDR3 nucleotides read TGTGCCAGTAGAAGACAGGGGGCGCGTGAAAAACTGTTTTTT.

This sequence joins TRBV6-5 and TRBJ1-1; 8 bases align to TRBD1. The junction had 4 bases not matched to a gene; V was cut back by 6 bases and J by 1 base. The CDR3 has 14 residues. Germline CDR1 and CDR2: MNHEY and SVGAGI. The CDR3 region has the DNA TGTGCCAGCAGAACTGGACAGGGGAACACTGAAGCTTTCTTT. Translation: CASRTGQGNTEAFF.

The chain joins TRBV2 to TRBJ2-5; D is perhaps TRBD1 or TRBD2 (6 bases each). Germline V gene lookup returns CDR1 SNHLY and CDR2 FYNNEI. The V end was cut by 8 bases, the J end by 2 bases, with 18 bases between. The CDR3 contains 15 residues. The CDR3 bases are TGTGCCAGCGCGGAAGGGGGGCAGGGACAAGAGACCCAGTACTTC. Translated: CASAEGGQGQETQYF.

The chain links TRBV4-1 to TRBJ1-2; D is perhaps TRBD1 (5 bases). The CDR3 runs 16 residues. With 0 bases removed from V and 0 bases from J, the gap between germline ends came to 11 bases. Germline V gives CDR1 MGHRA, CDR2 YSYEKL. CDR3 loop: CASSQDRDSANYGYTF. CDR3 sequence (DNA): TGCGCCAGCAGCCAAGATCGAGACAGCGCTAACTATGGCTACACCTTC.

The chain carries TRBV5-1 and TRBJ2-1, with 8 bases aligning to TRBD2. CDR1 and CDR2 from the germline V gene are SGHRS and YFSETQ. CDR3 length equals 16 residues. The V and J ends lost 4 bases and 7 bases, in that order; junction bases with no gene match: 13. This CDR3 is CASSPQAAGGLNEQFF. The CDR3, as DNA: TGCGCCAGCAGCCCCCAAGCCGCGGGAGGATTGAATGAGCAGTTCTTC.